What follows are 3 T cell receptor beta chains derived from one specimen sequenced in a study of cytomegalovirus exposure and HLA in healthy donors. Vbeta (60) and Jbeta (13) primers were used in the PCR. The repertoire was sequenced with immunoSEQ multiplex PCR; TCRdb's copy has only in-frame clones and lacks some. The data show 100,000 to 150,000 clones, around 85% seen once. Specimen: PBMCs. Receptors originate from a boy younger than 18 in good health and CMV-seronegative.

This clone turned up a few times. The chain uses TRBV5-5 and TRBJ2-3, with a possible D match to TRBD1 (6 bases). The V end was cut by 4 bases, the J end by 2 bases, with 11 bases between. Germline V CDR1 and CDR2: SGHKS, YYEKEE (reference sequence). The CDR3 is 14 residues long. The CDR3 DNA reads as TGTGCCAGCAGCGGCGGACAGCCCACAGATACGCAGTATTTT. It yields the protein CASSGGQPTDTQYF.

V usage is TRBV9 and J usage is TRBJ1-3, with D maybe TRBD1 (6 bases). Germline V gives CDR1 SGDLS, CDR2 YYNGEE. The CDR3 extends over 14 amino acids. V lost 5 bases and J 2 bases, leaving 11 bases between the germline ends. CDR3 in DNA: TGTGCCAGCAGGAGATCAGGGGCTGGAAACACCATATATTTT. The encoded protein is CASRRSGAGNTIYF. Looking up the rest from reference TRBV9 and TRBJ1-3 gives the full variable domain: DSGVTQTPKHLITATGQRVTLRCSPRSGDLSVYWYQQSLDQGLQFLIQYYNGEERAKGNILERFSAQQFPDLHSELNLSSLELGDSALYFCASRRSGAGNTIYFGEGSWLTVV.

The chain has TRBV6-6 and TRBJ1-4; the D gene is possibly TRBD1 (6 bases). This CDR3 is built from 13 residues. The germline V gene encodes CDR1 MNHNY and CDR2 SVGAGI (reference sequence). Trimming took 6 bases from V and 8 from J, leaving 13 bases between them. The CDR3 DNA follows: TGTGCCAGCAGCCCCGGGGGGCGAGAAAAACTGTTTTTT. Its translation: CASSPGGREKLFF.